This record looks at one T cell receptor beta chain sequence and its context. Its antigen is currently not known. No base qualities exist here, and no much larger clone lies one base off it. The data derive from a study of identical twins (dated by TCRdb to the mid-2010s). About the study as a whole: TCR alpha and beta repertoires from monozygotic twins, unrelated adults of various ages and cord blood were deep-sequenced to test whether fetal clonotypes persist. Replicate twin experiments were performed at different times using different library preparation protocols to rule out contamination.

Libraries were made using 5' RACE. Reads for this sample came from an Illumina HiSeq 2000. A universal primer binding site was added through template switching, and the final cDNA carried a unique molecular identifier so that TCR cDNA molecules could be counted accurately. First-strand cDNA for TCR alpha and beta chains was synthesized from specific primers in the conserved constant-segment region. To control for contamination, each cDNA library was double barcoded with a SMART-Mk sample barcode plus Illumina barcodes. TruSeq adapter sequences, together with Illumina sample barcodes, were added in two successive PCR steps. TCR alpha and beta cDNA libraries were sequenced on the Illumina HiSeq platform with custom primers. Turning to the authors' computational methods: Raw reads were processed with MiGEC to extract unique molecular identifiers, and MiXCR was used to determine CDR3 positions. For each individual, recombination models were inferred using an EM algorithm with the repgenHMM and IGoR tools. Shared clonotypes were analyzed with the tcR package in R, and sharing was normalized by the product of cloneset sizes. To study raw recombination free of thymic and clonal selection effects, out-of-frame nonproductive sequences were analyzed. The raw public data were reprocessed by TCRdb itself: fastp quality trimming at Q25, MiXCR clonotype calling, in-frame beta chains only. Rows matching on CDR3 protein sequence are summarized as one entry with the most common DNA and genes. Here the V and J calls rest on TCRdb's processing, not on the authors' analysis. This sample has under 1 million distinct CDR3 sequences in its table, and over 9% of those were observed once. Around 1.5% of the sample is held by the ten biggest clonotypes.

The full study reports these points: Excess twin sharing in beta out-of-frame sequences was weaker because fewer shared sequences lowered the signal-to-noise ratio. Because the same donors could not be followed over many years, the conclusions relied on cross-sectional statistical analysis. Fewer insertions were carried by abundant cord blood beta clonotypes, a similar but weaker trend appeared in young adult naive repertoires, and no such trend appeared in memory repertoires. Invariant T cells such as MAIT and iNKT could partly confound zero-insertion analyses, although diverse VJ usage argued against such confounding for most clonotypes. Out-of-frame TCR alpha sharing in monozygotic twins was systematically underestimated by recombination models, whereas sharing between unrelated individuals was in agreement with the recombination models. Out-of-frame TCR alpha sequences shared between twins showed an excess of low generation-probability sequences compared with coincidental sharing between unrelated individuals.

From the cysteine up to the phenylalanine, the CDR3 has a length of 15 residues. Only CDR3 DNA is held: 45 bases, read in frame from base 1. The germline V and J ends show losses of 4 bases and 4 bases respectively, and no gene match explains 5 bases of the junction. According to the germline V gene, CDR1 reads SNHLY and CDR2 reads FYNNEI. Only healthy Caucasian donors were included. The twin cohort consisted of three pairs of female monozygotic twins, all aged about 18 to 29 years. Peripheral blood mononuclear cells were the source from which RNA for the TCR libraries was isolated. These data were also reused for a study on yellow fever vaccine responses in identical twins. The second paper further reports: The authors reported that the T cell response to vaccination in identical twins appeared partly convergent and partly personalized. The study precisely tracked vaccine-responding T cell clones in identical twins.

The source is a woman younger than 35 in good health. The sequenced sample was PBMCs. The rearrangement combines TRBV2 with TRBJ2-5, with TRBD1 matching 11 junction bases. The DNA sequence reads TGTGCCAGCAGTGGGACAGGGGGCGCCGTAGAGACCCAGTACTTC. Translated, it reads CASSGTGGAVETQYF.